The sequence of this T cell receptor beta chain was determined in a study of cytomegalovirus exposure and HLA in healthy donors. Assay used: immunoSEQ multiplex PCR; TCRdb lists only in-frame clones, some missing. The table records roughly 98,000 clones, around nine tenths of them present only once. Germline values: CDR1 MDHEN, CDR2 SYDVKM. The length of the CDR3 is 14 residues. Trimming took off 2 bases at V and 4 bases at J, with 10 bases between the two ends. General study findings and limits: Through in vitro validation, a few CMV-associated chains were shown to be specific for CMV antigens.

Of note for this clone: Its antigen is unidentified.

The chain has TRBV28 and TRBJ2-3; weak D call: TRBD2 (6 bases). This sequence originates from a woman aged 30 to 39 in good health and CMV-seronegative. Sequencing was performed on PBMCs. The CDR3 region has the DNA TGTGCCAGCAGTTTAGGGGGGACCGCAGATACGCAGTATTTT. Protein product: CASSLGGTADTQYF. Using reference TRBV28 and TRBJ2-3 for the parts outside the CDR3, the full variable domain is DVKVTQSSRYLVKRTGEKVFLECVQDMDHENMFWYRQDPGLGLRLIYFSYDVKMKEKGDIPEGYSVSREKKERFSLILESASTNQTSMYLCASSLGGTADTQYFGPGTRLTVL.